The clone carrying this T cell receptor (beta chain) was observed once. Its target is not known. The data are from a study of OX40 agonist ivuxolimab in advanced cancers. Overall study context: Among those enrolled, mean age was approximately 60 years (range 23 to 79) and less than 90% were male. Study-wide results and limits: Those patients achieving a partial response at 0.1-3.0 mg/kg showed among the lowest clonal expansion.

The repertoire was sequenced with immunoSEQ multiplex PCR; TCRdb's copy has only in-frame clones and lacks some. The sample has about 22,000 clones, 77% seen once. Germline V gene lookup returns CDR1 SGHVS and CDR2 FQNEAQ. The CDR3 has 16 amino acids. Trimming took 1 base from V and 0 from J, leaving 12 bases between them. Sequenced material: CD4+ or CD8+ T cells sorted from blood, taken in a trial of the OX40 agonist ivuxolimab. The genes are TRBV7-8 and TRBJ1-1; no definite D call. This receptor was taken from an adult with an advanced solid tumor such as melanoma, head and neck, liver or kidney cancer. The CDR3 loop reads CASSLDRYRMNTEAFF. CDR3 coding DNA: TGTGCCAGCAGCTTAGATAGGTACAGAATGAACACTGAAGCTTTCTTT.